This T cell receptor (beta chain) is from a study of cytomegalovirus exposure and HLA in healthy donors. Clones were sequenced by immunoSEQ multiplex PCR, and TCRdb holds only the in-frame ones, with some missing. The data show approximately 260,000 clones, roughly 86% seen once. Concerning this clone: Antigen: not known.

The study, taken as a whole, reports: The investigators catalogued 150 to 200 TCR beta chains as cytomegalovirus-associated. Rarity marked most TCR sequences, yet some public TCRs occurred in many donors. The classifier reportedly diagnosed cytomegalovirus status with high sensitivity and specificity.

The CDR3 is made up of 14 amino acids. Losses at the gene ends were 3 bases for V and 5 bases for J; bases not matched to a gene: 2. The germline V gene encodes CDR1 SEHNR and CDR2 FQNEAQ (reference sequence). V gene TRBV7-9 combines with J gene TRBJ2-7; 12 bases match TRBD1. The receptor's source is a woman under 40 in good health and CMV-seropositive. The sequencing sample was made of PBMCs. CDR3 region: CASSFRDRGHEQYF. CDR3 coding DNA: TGTGCCAGCAGCTTCCGGGACAGGGGGCACGAGCAGTACTTC.